These 32 T cell receptor beta chains originate from one sample sequenced in a study of CD8+ T cells in alopecia areata. Extraction of RNA preceded its reverse transcription into cDNA, which served as the sequencing template. The table came from immunoSEQ multiplex PCR; TCRdb's copy has only in-frame clones and leaves some out. This table holds more than 90,000 clones, roughly 58% found once. Treatment specified: oral pan-JAK inhibitor, 5-10 mg twice daily. Sample: CD8+ T cells sorted from blood, taken at week 4, from a patient treated with tofacitinib. These receptors all come from a human donor with alopecia areata.

To note about this clone: The sample has other DNA sequences that encode this CDR3 too. The chain carries TRBV7-9 and TRBJ2-7; D gene ambiguous. The CDR3 consists of 12 residues. V dropped 6 bases and J dropped 4 bases, with 10 bases sitting between them. CDR1 is SEHNR, CDR2 FQNEAQ, per germline (reference sequence). CDR3 in DNA: TGTGCCAGCAGTTTGGGTTCTTACGAGCAGTACTTC. Its translation is CASSLGSYEQYF.

The chain uses TRBV30 and TRBJ1-1; no firm D call. The V gene's germline CDR1 is GTSNPN and CDR2 SVGIG (reference sequence). The CDR3 is made up of 12 amino acids. The V and J ends lost 2 bases and 3 bases respectively, with 7 bases between them. CDR3 protein: CAWSWSDTEAFF. The CDR3 DNA sequence: TGTGCCTGGAGTTGGAGCGACACTGAAGCTTTCTTT. Filled out from reference TRBV30 and TRBJ1-1, the complete variable domain reads SQTIHQWPATLVQPVGSPLSLECTVEGTSNPNLYWYRQAAGRGLQLLFYSVGIGQISSEVPQNLSASRPQDRQFILSSKKLLLSDSGFYLCAWSWSDTEAFFGQGTRLTVV.

CDR3 sequence reads: CAWSVGPLGIQYF. The CDR3 DNA reads TGTGCCTGGAGTGTTGGGCCCTTGGGCATTCAGTACTTC. The rearrangement uses TRBV30 and TRBJ2-4; D uncertain. The V end was cut by 0 bases, the J end by 9 bases, with 12 bases between. Germline lookup yields CDR1 GTSNPN and CDR2 SVGIG (reference sequence). The CDR3 totals 13 residues.

This chain uses TRBV7-9 with TRBJ2-3, with D maybe TRBD1 (6 bases). Between the trimmed V and J ends, which lost 5 bases and 1 base, there was a span of 13 bases. The CDR3 covers 15 residues. Germline-derived CDR1 and CDR2 are SEHNR and FQNEAQ (reference sequence). The CDR3 loop is CASSLFEGGTDTQYF. The CDR3 nucleotides are TGTGCCAGCAGCCTCTTCGAGGGGGGCACAGATACGCAGTATTTT.

The rearrangement joins TRBV7-9 to TRBJ2-5; 7 bases map to TRBD1. The CDR3 is 15 residues long. V lost 5 bases to trimming and J lost 2 bases; unmatched junction nucleotides: 8. Germline V gene data show CDR1 as SEHNR and CDR2 as FQNEAQ (reference sequence). The DNA of the CDR3 is TGTGCCAGCAGCCTGCCCCGGGACAGACAAGAGACCCAGTACTTC. Protein product: CASSLPRDRQETQYF. The variable domain in full, with the rest retrieved from reference TRBV7-9 and TRBJ2-5, is DTGVSQNPRHKITKRGQNVTFRCDPISEHNRLYWYRQTLGQGPEFLTYFQNEAQLEKSRLLSDRFSAERPKGSFSTLEIQRTEQGDSAMYLCASSLPRDRQETQYFGPGTRLLVL.

The CDR3 loop is CASSYFTGEAYEQYF. CDR3 bases: TGTGCCAGCAGTTACTTTACAGGGGAGGCCTACGAGCAGTACTTC. The chain links TRBV6-5 to TRBJ2-7, with a weak D call TRBD1 (7 bases). Trimming left V 1 base short and J 2 bases short, with 12 bases between. CDR3 length: 15 amino acids. CDR1 MNHEY and CDR2 SVGAGI come from the germline V gene.

This rearrangement joins TRBV4-3 to TRBJ1-2; D may be TRBD1 (5 bases). CDR3 length: 15 residues. From germline, CDR1 is LGHNA and CDR2 YSLEER. The germline V and J ends were trimmed by 3 bases and 0 bases, with 11 bases remaining between them. The DNA for the CDR3 is TGCGCCAGCAGCCACGGCGACAGAACTAACTATGGCTACACCTTC. It is translated as CASSHGDRTNYGYTF.

V and J are TRBV29-1 and TRBJ2-3; D call uncertain. V gave up 6 bases and J gave up 2 bases, with 18 bases separating them. Germline V CDR1 and CDR2: SQVTM, ANQGSEA. The CDR3 runs to 15 residues. This chain's CDR3 is CSVVFGGWDTDTQYF. DNA for the CDR3: TGCAGCGTAGTGTTCGGTGGCTGGGACACAGATACGCAGTATTTT.

This clone was seen a handful of times. The chain employs TRBV10-3 and TRBJ2-7; 7 bases fit TRBD1. With V trimmed by 2 bases and J by 4 bases, 5 bases remained unmatched. The CDR3 extends over 14 amino acids. Germline V gives CDR1 ENHRY, CDR2 SYGVKD. CDR3 sequence reads: CAISEGQEKYEQYF. The CDR3 coding sequence is TGTGCCATCAGTGAGGGACAGGAGAAATACGAGCAGTACTTC.

This clone came up once. The rearrangement uses TRBV11-2 and TRBJ1-2; D is perhaps TRBD1 (5 bases). The length of the CDR3 is 15 residues. V lost 5 bases to trimming and J lost 0 bases, with 13 bases between them. CDR1 and CDR2 (germline): SGHAT, FQNNGV. Written as DNA, the CDR3 is TGTGCCAGCAGCCCGGGGACTGCAGCTAACTATGGCTACACCTTC. It translates to CASSPGTAANYGYTF.

This chain uses TRBV2 with TRBJ1-5; the D gene is possibly TRBD1 (5 bases). V lost 6 bases and J lost 4, with 13 bases in between. Germline loops: CDR1 SNHLY, CDR2 FYNNEI. The CDR3 totals 14 residues. The DNA for the CDR3 is TGTGCCAGCAGCCCTCCGGGGGGAAATCAGCCCCAGCATTTT. Translation gives CASSPPGGNQPQHF.

CDR3 nucleotides: TGTGCCTGGAGTCCAGGGGTCGGAGCTGAAGCTTTCTTT. Protein product: CAWSPGVGAEAFF. The J gene is TRBJ1-1, the V gene TRBV30; a weak D match, TRBD1 (6 bases). The CDR3 totals 13 residues. The germline V gene encodes CDR1 GTSNPN and CDR2 SVGIG (reference sequence). Trimming cost V 2 bases and J 6 bases, with 13 bases left between them.

This chain connects TRBV7-9 to TRBJ1-2; D remains ambiguous. Per the germline V gene, CDR1 is SEHNR and CDR2 is FQNEAQ (reference sequence). The CDR3 is made up of 12 amino acids. The V end lost 1 base, the J end lost 6 bases, and 6 bases lay between the germline ends. In DNA form, the CDR3 reads TGTGCCAGCAGCTTAGGATCGGATGGCTACACCTTC. Residues: CASSLGSDGYTF.

This clone has only a few counts. This chain connects TRBV11-2 to TRBJ2-5; D gene uncertain. With 1 base removed from V and 7 bases from J, the gap between germline ends came to 10 bases. The germline V gene encodes CDR1 SGHAT and CDR2 FQNNGV. This CDR3 comprises 13 residues. CDR3 loop: CASSLGSTVTQYF. In DNA form, the CDR3 reads TGTGCCAGCAGCTTAGGCAGCACCGTGACCCAGTACTTC. The full variable domain, rest sourced from reference TRBV11-2 and TRBJ2-5, is EAGVAQSPRYKIIEKRQSVAFWCNPISGHATLYWYQQILGQGPKLLIQFQNNGVVDDSQLPKDRFSAERLKGVDSTLKIQPAKLEDSAVYLCASSLGSTVTQYFGPGTRLLVL.

This chain connects TRBV2 to TRBJ2-3; a weak D match, TRBD2 (5 bases). The CDR3 runs to 12 residues. Germline assignment: CDR1 SNHLY and CDR2 FYNNEI. Trimming pared 4 bases from V and 4 bases from J, leaving 6 bases between. Here the CDR3 reads CASSAAADTQYF. CDR3 DNA sequence: TGTGCCAGCAGTGCAGCGGCAGATACGCAGTATTTT.

The chain employs TRBV28 and TRBJ1-6; D is ambiguous. This CDR3 is 12 amino acids long. Trimming took off 4 bases at V and 7 bases at J, with 5 bases between the two ends. Germline loops: CDR1 MDHEN, CDR2 SYDVKM. CDR3 coding DNA: TGTGCCAGCAGTTCTATGAATTCACCCCTCCACTTT. Amino acids: CASSSMNSPLHF.

Concerning this clone: In the same sample, other DNA sequences code for this CDR3. The genes are TRBV29-1 and TRBJ2-7; D is unclear. Trimming shortened V by 4 bases and J by 0 bases, and 4 bases separated the two germline ends. CDR1 and CDR2 from the germline V gene are SQVTM and ANQGSEA. The CDR3 consists of 11 residues. The CDR3 is CSVVTSYEQYF. The CDR3 DNA sequence: TGCAGCGTTGTAACCTCCTACGAGCAGTACTTC.

This CDR3 reads CASSMGSGYNEQFF. The CDR3 DNA reads as TGTGCCAGTAGTATGGGGTCAGGATACAATGAGCAGTTCTTC. The gene calls are TRBV19 and TRBJ2-1; no definite D call. Trimming cost V 3 bases and J 4 bases, with 10 bases left between them. Germline V CDR1 and CDR2: LNHDA, SQIVND (reference sequence). There are 14 residues in the CDR3.

This clone has only a few counts. V is TRBV9 and J is TRBJ2-7; D possibly matches TRBD1 or TRBD2 (5 bases each). The CDR3 totals 14 residues. The germline gives CDR1 SGDLS, CDR2 YYNGEE. V was shortened by 1 base and J by 2 bases, with 10 bases between the two germline ends. CDR3 sequence reads: CASSVSWGTYEQYF. The CDR3 DNA follows: TGTGCCAGCAGCGTATCCTGGGGGACCTACGAGCAGTACTTC.

The chain combines TRBV27 with TRBJ1-6, with D perhaps matching TRBD1 (5 bases). Per germline, CDR1 MNHEY and CDR2 SMNVEV (reference sequence). The CDR3 has 13 amino acids. V was trimmed by 6 bases and J by 8 bases, leaving 11 bases between them. CDR3 coding DNA: TGTGCCAGCAGCTCGACGGGGGATTCACCCCTCCACTTT. Its protein is CASSSTGDSPLHF.

This rearrangement joins TRBV6-4 to TRBJ2-3; 8 nucleotides line up with TRBD2. The CDR3 runs to 16 residues. The J segment lost 5 bases and the V segment lost 5 bases, leaving 12 bases of the junction unmatched. Germline V gene sequence: CDR1 MRHNA, CDR2 SNTAGT. The CDR3 DNA reads TGTGCCAGCAGTCCGCAGGGCCGGGAGGGTATAGATACGCAGTATTTT. This codes for CASSPQGREGIDTQYF.

This clone occurred a few times. The chain has TRBV4-1 and TRBJ2-7; 10 nucleotides agree with TRBD1. The J segment lost 5 bases and the V segment lost 3 bases, leaving 7 bases of the junction unmatched. The CDR3 is made up of 15 amino acids. Germline CDR1 MGHRA, CDR2 YSYEKL. CDR3 DNA sequence: TGCGCCAGCAGCCAGATGGGGACAGGGGTGAACGAGCAGTACTTC. This gives the protein CASSQMGTGVNEQYF.

The gene calls are TRBV29-1 and TRBJ1-2; D gene unclear. Trimming pared 4 bases from V and 5 bases from J, leaving 14 bases between. From germline, CDR1 is SQVTM and CDR2 ANQGSEA. The CDR3 sequence is 13 residues long. CDR3 sequence reads: CSVGPFTSYGYTF. The DNA for the CDR3 is TGCAGCGTTGGGCCCTTTACCTCGTATGGCTACACCTTC.

The chain joins TRBV23-1 to TRBJ1-6; TRBD1 matches 10 bases. TRBV23-1 is known as an ORF, though its function is uncertain. The V and J ends lost 11 bases and 7 bases, in that order; junction bases with no gene match: 26. The CDR3 totals 20 residues. The CDR3 here is CAPRGERRQGAGLRNSPLHF. The DNA of the CDR3 is TGCGCCCCAAGGGGGGAAAGACGACAGGGGGCCGGGCTCCGAAATTCACCCCTCCACTTT.

This chain links TRBV6-5 with TRBJ1-1; D ambiguous. The CDR3 has 14 residues. Germline V gene sequence: CDR1 MNHEY, CDR2 SVGAGI. V lost 6 bases, J lost 0 bases, and 11 bases lay in between. The CDR3 spells CASSDRDMNTEAFF. In nucleotides, the CDR3 is TGTGCCAGCAGCGATCGGGATATGAACACTGAAGCTTTCTTT.

This chain's CDR3 is CAWSGAWGSYEQYF. CDR3 coding DNA: TGTGCCTGGAGTGGTGCCTGGGGGAGCTACGAGCAGTACTTC. This rearrangement joins TRBV30 to TRBJ2-7; D possibly matches TRBD1 or TRBD2 (5 bases each). Trimming shortened V by 1 base and J by 3 bases, and 13 bases separated the two germline ends. Germline values: CDR1 GTSNPN, CDR2 SVGIG (reference sequence). CDR3 length: 14 amino acids.

V and J are TRBV27 and TRBJ1-1; TRBD1 matches at 8 bases. V was pared by 5 bases and J by 4 bases, with 6 bases of the junction left unmatched. The CDR3 totals 14 residues. Germline V gene data show CDR1 as MNHEY and CDR2 as SMNVEV (reference sequence). The CDR3 DNA follows: TGTGCCAGCAGTCTGACAGGGGATCGCACTGAAGCTTTCTTT. Amino acid sequence: CASSLTGDRTEAFF.

The CDR3 coding sequence is TGTGCCTCCGGGGCGGTCTATGAAAAACTGTTTTTT. Translation gives CASGAVYEKLFF. This rearrangement joins TRBV4-2 to TRBJ1-4, with D perhaps matching TRBD1 (5 bases). The V end lost 11 bases, the J end lost 6 bases, and 13 bases lay between the germline ends. Germline V gene data show CDR1 as LGHNA and CDR2 as YNFKEQ. CDR3 size: 12 residues.

The V gene is TRBV30, the J gene TRBJ1-5, with unresolved D. The germline CDR1 and CDR2 sequences are GTSNPN and SVGIG (reference sequence). The CDR3 runs to 13 residues. The V end lost 0 bases, the J end lost 7 bases, and 10 bases lay between the germline ends. The CDR3 spells CAWSVWVGQPQHF. The CDR3 DNA sequence: TGTGCCTGGAGTGTATGGGTCGGCCAGCCCCAGCATTTT.

This clone was found a few times. Other DNA sequences of this sample code for an identical CDR3. V is TRBV10-3 and J is TRBJ2-7; D gene unclear. This CDR3 region has 14 residues. V lost 0 bases, J lost 0 bases, and 6 bases lay in between. Germline-derived CDR1 and CDR2 are ENHRY and SYGVKD. The CDR3 protein is CAISESDISYEQYF. DNA of the CDR3: TGTGCCATCAGTGAGTCAGACATCTCCTACGAGCAGTACTTC.

The genes are TRBV30 and TRBJ2-5; D not resolved. CDR1 and CDR2 (germline): GTSNPN, SVGIG (reference sequence). CDR3 length: 14 amino acids. V gave up 1 base and J gave up 5 bases, with 14 bases separating them. The CDR3 sequence is CAWSAGQVGETQYF. CDR3 nucleotides: TGTGCCTGGAGTGCTGGTCAGGTGGGGGAGACCCAGTACTTC.

V is TRBV7-9 and J is TRBJ2-5; no clear D. The CDR3 is 15 residues long. The germline V gene has CDR1 SEHNR and CDR2 FQNEAQ (reference sequence). Trimming shortened V by 5 bases and J by 0 bases, and 13 bases separated the two germline ends. CDR3 DNA sequence: TGTGCCAGCAGCGACGCGGAACCGTACCAAGAGACCCAGTACTTC. Amino acid sequence: CASSDAEPYQETQYF.